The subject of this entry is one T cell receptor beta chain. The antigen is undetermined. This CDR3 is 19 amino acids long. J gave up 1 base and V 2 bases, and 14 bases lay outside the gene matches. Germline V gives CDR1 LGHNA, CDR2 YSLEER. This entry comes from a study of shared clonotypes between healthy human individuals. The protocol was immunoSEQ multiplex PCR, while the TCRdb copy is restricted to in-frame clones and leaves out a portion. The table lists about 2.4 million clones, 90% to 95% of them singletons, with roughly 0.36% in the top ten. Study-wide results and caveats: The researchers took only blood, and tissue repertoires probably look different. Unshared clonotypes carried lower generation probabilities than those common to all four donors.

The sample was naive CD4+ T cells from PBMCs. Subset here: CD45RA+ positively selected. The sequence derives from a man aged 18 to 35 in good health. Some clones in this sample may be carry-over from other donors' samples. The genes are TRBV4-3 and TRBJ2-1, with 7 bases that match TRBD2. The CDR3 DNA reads TGCGCCAGCAGCCAAAAAACTCTAGGGCGGGAGAGGTCCTACAATGAGCAGTTCTTC. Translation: CASSQKTLGRERSYNEQFF.